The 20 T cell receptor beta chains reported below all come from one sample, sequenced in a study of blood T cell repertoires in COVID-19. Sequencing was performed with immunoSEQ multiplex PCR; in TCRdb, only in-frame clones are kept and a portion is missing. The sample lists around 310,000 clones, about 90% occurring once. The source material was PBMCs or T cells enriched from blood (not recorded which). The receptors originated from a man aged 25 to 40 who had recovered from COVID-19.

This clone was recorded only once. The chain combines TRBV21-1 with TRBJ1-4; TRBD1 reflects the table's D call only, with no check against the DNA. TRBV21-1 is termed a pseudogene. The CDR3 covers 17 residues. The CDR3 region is CASRGKPRQGTNEKLFF. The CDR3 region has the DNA TGTGCCAGCAGGGGAAAGCCTCGACAGGGAACTAATGAAAAACTGTTTTTT.

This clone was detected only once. CDR3 in amino acids: CASSPVADTGELFF. Written as DNA, the CDR3 is TGTGCCAGCAGCCCCGTAGCGGACACCGGGGAGCTGTTTTTT. J is TRBJ2-2 and V is TRBV3-1 (or the pseudogene TRBV3-2); TRBD2 might be the D (6 bases). Deletions cut 4 bases from V and 3 bases from J, with 9 bases between. Germline lookup yields CDR1 LGHDT and CDR2 YNNKEL (reference sequence). CDR3 length: 14 residues.

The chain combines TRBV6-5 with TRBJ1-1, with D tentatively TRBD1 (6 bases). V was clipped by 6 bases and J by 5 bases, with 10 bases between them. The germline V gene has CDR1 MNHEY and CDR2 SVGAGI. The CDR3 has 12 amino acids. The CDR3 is CASSPTGTEAFF. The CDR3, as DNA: TGTGCCAGCAGCCCGACAGGTACTGAAGCTTTCTTT.

CDR3 region: CASSYQQGRVGYEQYF. The CDR3 bases are TGTGCCAGCAGTTACCAACAGGGGCGGGTCGGTTACGAGCAGTACTTC. The rearrangement links TRBV27 to TRBJ2-7, with 7 bases that match TRBD1. The germline CDR1 and CDR2 sequences are MNHEY and SMNVEV (reference sequence). The length of the CDR3 is 16 residues. V lost 4 bases and J lost 4; bases outside the gene matches: 13.

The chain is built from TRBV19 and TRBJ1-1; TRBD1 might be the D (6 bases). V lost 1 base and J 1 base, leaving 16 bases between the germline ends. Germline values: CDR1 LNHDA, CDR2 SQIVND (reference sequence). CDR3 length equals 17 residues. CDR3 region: CASSIAPGQRENTEAFF. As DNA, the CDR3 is TGTGCCAGTAGTATAGCCCCCGGACAGCGGGAGAACACTGAAGCTTTCTTT.

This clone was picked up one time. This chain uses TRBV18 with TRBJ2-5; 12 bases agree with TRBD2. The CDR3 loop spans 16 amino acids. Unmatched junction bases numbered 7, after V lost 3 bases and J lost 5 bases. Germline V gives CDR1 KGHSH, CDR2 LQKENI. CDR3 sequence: CASSPRTSGAGETQYF. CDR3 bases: TGTGCCAGCTCACCCAGGACTAGCGGGGCGGGGGAGACCCAGTACTTC.

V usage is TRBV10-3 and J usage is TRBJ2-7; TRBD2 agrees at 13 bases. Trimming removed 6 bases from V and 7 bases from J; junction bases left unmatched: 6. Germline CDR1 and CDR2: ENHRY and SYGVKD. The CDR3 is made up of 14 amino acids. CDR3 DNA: TGTGCCATCAGCACTAGCGGGGGGGCCCGGGAGCAGTACTTC. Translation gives CAISTSGGAREQYF.

The CDR3 reads CASSPAGGIAFF. CDR3 DNA sequence: TGTGCCAGTAGTCCCGCAGGGGGTATAGCTTTCTTT. V is TRBV19 and J is TRBJ1-1, with 7 bases that match TRBD1. In germline, CDR1 is LNHDA, CDR2 SQIVND (reference sequence). V lost 5 bases and J lost 10; bases outside the gene matches: 7. There are 12 residues in the CDR3.

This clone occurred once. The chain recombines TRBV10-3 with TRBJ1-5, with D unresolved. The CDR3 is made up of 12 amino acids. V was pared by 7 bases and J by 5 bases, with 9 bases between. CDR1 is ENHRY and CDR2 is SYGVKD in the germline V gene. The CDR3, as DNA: TGTGCCATCACCAAAAAATATCAGCCCCAGCATTTT. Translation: CAITKKYQPQHF.

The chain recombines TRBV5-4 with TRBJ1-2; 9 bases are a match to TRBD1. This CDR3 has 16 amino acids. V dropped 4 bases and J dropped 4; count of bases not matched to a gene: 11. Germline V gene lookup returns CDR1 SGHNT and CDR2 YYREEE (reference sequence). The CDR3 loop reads CASSLAPGQGVYGYTF. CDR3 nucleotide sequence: TGTGCCAGCAGCCTGGCCCCGGGACAGGGAGTCTATGGCTACACCTTC.

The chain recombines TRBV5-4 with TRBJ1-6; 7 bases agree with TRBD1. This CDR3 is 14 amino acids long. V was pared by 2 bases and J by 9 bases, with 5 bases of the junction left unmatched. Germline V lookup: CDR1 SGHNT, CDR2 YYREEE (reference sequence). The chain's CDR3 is CASSLRQGTSPLHF. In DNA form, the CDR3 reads TGTGCCAGCAGCTTAAGACAGGGCACTTCACCCCTCCACTTT.

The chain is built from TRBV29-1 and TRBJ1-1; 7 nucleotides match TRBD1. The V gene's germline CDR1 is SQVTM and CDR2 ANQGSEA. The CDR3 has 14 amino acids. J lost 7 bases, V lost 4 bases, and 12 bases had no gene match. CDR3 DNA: TGCAGCGTTGTAGGTTTTGGGACAGTCTATGAAGCTTTCTTT. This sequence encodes CSVVGFGTVYEAFF. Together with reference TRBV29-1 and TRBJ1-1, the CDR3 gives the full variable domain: SAVISQKPSRDICQRGTSLTIQCQVDSQVTMMFWYRQQPGQSLTLIATANQGSEATYESGFVIDKFPISRPNLTFSTLTVSNMSPEDSSIYLCSVVGFGTVYEAFFGQGTRLTVV.

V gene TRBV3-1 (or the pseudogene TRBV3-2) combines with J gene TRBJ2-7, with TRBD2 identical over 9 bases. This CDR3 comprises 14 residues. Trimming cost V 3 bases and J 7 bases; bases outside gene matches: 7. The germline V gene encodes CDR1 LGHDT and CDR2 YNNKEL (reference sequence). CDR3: CASSQVGLAREQYF. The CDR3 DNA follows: TGTGCCAGCAGCCAGGTGGGACTAGCACGAGAGCAGTACTTC.

CDR3 sequence: CASSTLKGQANTEAFF. DNA for the CDR3: TGTGCCAGTAGTACCCTTAAGGGACAGGCGAACACTGAAGCTTTCTTT. The chain carries TRBV19 and TRBJ1-1; TRBD1 aligns across 8 bases. Germline assignment: CDR1 LNHDA and CDR2 SQIVND (reference sequence). The ends lost 4 bases at V and 1 base at J; junction bases unmatched: 8. The CDR3 has 16 amino acids.

The CDR3 region is CASTLPRGNTIYF. As DNA, the CDR3 is TGTGCCAGCACCCTCCCTAGGGGAAACACCATATATTTT. The chain employs TRBV28 and TRBJ1-3; D call uncertain. Trimming pared 7 bases from V and 4 bases from J, leaving 11 bases between. The length of the CDR3 is 13 residues. The germline CDR1 and CDR2 sequences are MDHEN and SYDVKM.

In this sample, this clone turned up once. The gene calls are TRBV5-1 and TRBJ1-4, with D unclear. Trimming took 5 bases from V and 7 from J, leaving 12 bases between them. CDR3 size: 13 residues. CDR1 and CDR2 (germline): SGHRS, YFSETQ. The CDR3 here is CASRTVRTEKLFF. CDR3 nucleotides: TGCGCCAGCAGGACTGTGAGAACTGAAAAACTGTTTTTT.

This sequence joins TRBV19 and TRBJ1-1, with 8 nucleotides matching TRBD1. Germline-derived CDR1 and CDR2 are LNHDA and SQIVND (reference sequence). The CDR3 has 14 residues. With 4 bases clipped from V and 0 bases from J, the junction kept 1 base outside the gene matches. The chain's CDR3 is CASSTGGLNTEAFF. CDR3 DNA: TGTGCCAGTAGTACAGGGGGCTTGAACACTGAAGCTTTCTTT.

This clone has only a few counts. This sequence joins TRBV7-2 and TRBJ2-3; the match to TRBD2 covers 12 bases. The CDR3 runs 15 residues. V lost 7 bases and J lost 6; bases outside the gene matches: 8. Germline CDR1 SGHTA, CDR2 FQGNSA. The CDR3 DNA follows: TGTGCCAGCAACAATCTAGCGGGGGGGCCGGATACGCAGTATTTT. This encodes CASNNLAGGPDTQYF. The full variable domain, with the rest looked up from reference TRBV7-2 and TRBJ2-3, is GAGVSQSPSNKVTEKGKDVELRCDPISGHTALYWYRQSLGQGLEFLIYFQGNSAPDKSGLPSDRFSAERTGGSVSTLTIQRTQQEDSAVYLCASNNLAGGPDTQYFGPGTRLTVL.

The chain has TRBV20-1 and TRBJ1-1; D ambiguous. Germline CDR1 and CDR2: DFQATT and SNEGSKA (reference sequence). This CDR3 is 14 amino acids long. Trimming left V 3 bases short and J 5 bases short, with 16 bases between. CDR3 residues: CSASKEGPGTEAFF. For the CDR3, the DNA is TGCAGTGCTAGTAAGGAGGGTCCGGGAACTGAAGCTTTCTTT.

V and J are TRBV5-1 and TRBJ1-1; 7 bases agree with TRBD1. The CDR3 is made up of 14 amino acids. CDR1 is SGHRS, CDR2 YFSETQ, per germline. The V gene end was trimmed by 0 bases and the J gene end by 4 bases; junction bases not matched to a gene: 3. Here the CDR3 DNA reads TGCGCCAGCAGCTTGGGACAGGGTCCCACTGAAGCTTTCTTT. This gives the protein CASSLGQGPTEAFF.